This T cell receptor (beta chain) was sequenced during a study of cytomegalovirus exposure and HLA in healthy donors (dated by TCRdb to between 2016 and 2019). Describing the broader study: According to an earlier analysis of several hundred of the donors, 200 million or so T cells yielded roughly 110 million unique TCR beta sequences and about 300 Gb of sequence data. The number of typed donors differed by locus: roughly 629-640 for A, B, C, DRB1 and DQB1; 500 to 550 for DQA1; around 610 for DPA1; and 450 to 480 for DPB1. Five DR-DQ haplotypes were handled as single units for association and clustering because linkage in the cohort was strong. To decide whether each TCR beta V gene segment behaved as functional or pseudogenic, an earlier analysis of over 500 of the donors relied on high-throughput TCR beta sequencing. Donor age, sex, ethnicity and CMV serostatus were compiled together with the repertoire data. Among about 360 genotyped donors of the cohort, an average of approximately 250,000 unique TCR beta nucleotide sequences were sequenced per donor, roughly a sixth of them non-productive. Along with the roughly 670-subject first cohort, a separate validation cohort of over a hundred different subjects was used. A later analysis re-examined previously published TCR beta repertoires from about 670 donors and added high-resolution HLA genotyping to investigate patterns of TCR occurrence. The later analysis used no new phenotypic data to find candidate immune exposures, relying instead on TCR beta sequences and their occurrence across donors. Using immunosequencing, the study profiled T cell repertoires from approximately 700 subjects and related those repertoires to cytomegalovirus serostatus. The study aimed to test whether cataloging public T cell receptors could reveal signatures of past pathogen exposure. Of the 300 to 500 genotyped donors, more than 75% were placed in the genetic ancestry cluster associated with self-reported Caucasian donors. Both class I and class II loci were covered by HLA typing, at four-digit resolution. About 320 gigabases of sequencing data and some 85 million unique TCR sequences were included in an early release covering roughly 600 HLA-typed donors. A later genetic analysis used genome-wide SNP genotypes for about 55% of the 666 donors, treating that subset as a discovery cohort. All discovery cohort repertoires had been generated on a single sequencing platform. To predict cytomegalovirus infection status, the study combined high-throughput TCR immunosequencing, statistical association of individual TCRs with disease status, and machine learning.

The cohort was made up of hundreds of healthy bone marrow donors. At the time of sampling, all cohort members were nominally healthy, though unrecorded immune exposures were likely present. The donor tested CMV seronegative and was one of the 352 seronegative cohort members. Every donor gave a peripheral blood sample, and the peripheral blood mononuclear cells from that sample were used for TCR beta sequencing. Genomic DNA was extracted from the blood cell samples with the Qiagen DNeasy Blood Extraction Kit. V trim: 1 base; J trim: 4 bases; unmatched bases: 12. The germline V gene supplies CDR1 SGHVS and CDR2 FQNEAQ. The CDR3 covers 17 residues, taking in both the cysteine and the phenylalanine. The entry retains the CDR3 DNA only, 51 bases that are in frame from base 1. The full study reports these points: This cohort had only TCR beta chains sequenced, and the lack of alpha or paired-chain data limited which features could be detected. For the cohort, immune exposure information was limited to CMV serostatus. Because the 87-base-pair reads could not distinguish some IMGT-functional V segments, including TRBV6-2 and TRBV6-3, those segments were excluded. Across donors, most TCR sequences were observed very rarely, whereas some public TCRs were present in many individuals. A later genetic analysis reported fewer N-insertions in productive TCRs among donors in an Asian-associated ancestry cluster than the roughly 700-donor mean. In an earlier analysis of a few hundred of the donors, most TCR beta V segments were observed in productive rearrangements about 87% or about 30% of the time, broadly matching IMGT annotations. The classifier was reported to diagnose cytomegalovirus status with high specificity and sensitivity in both the original and validation cohorts. Specific HLA alleles were associated with over 15,000 TCR beta sequences at a false discovery rate of 0.05 in a later analysis. In a later analysis, the rate of TCR association differed among HLA loci, with DRB1 alleles having the most associated TCRs and HLA-C alleles having the fewest. In a later analysis, most CMV-associated TCR beta chains were found to appear HLA-restricted, with HLA associations seemingly driven largely by CMV exposure. In the study, around 160 TCR beta chains were listed as associated with cytomegalovirus. A few of the identified cytomegalovirus-associated TCR beta chains were confirmed in vitro to be specific for cytomegalovirus antigens. A group of highly shared sequence variants was considered likely to be a technical artifact of the sequencing pipeline. Roughly uniform sequencing depth across donors was assumed in presence/absence analyses, although this assumption may not hold. Several of the top co-occurrence clusters appeared to be linked to parvovirus B19, influenza, CMV and Epstein-Barr virus, according to a later analysis. Because counts were too low, about 18 rarely observed V segments, including chromosome 9 orphons, were left out of the earlier analysis of a few hundred of the donors. A later analysis found that HLA-associated TCR beta chains were more clonally expanded and had lower generation probabilities than equally common non-associated chains. The authors suggested that the approach could potentially be generalized to other disease states and immunological phenotypes. V-gene and J-gene trimming of TCR beta chains was associated with a missense DCLRE1C variant in a later genetic analysis, and the association was replicated in an independent cohort. Assigning TCR associations to individual alleles was difficult when HLA alleles, especially DR and DQ, strongly co-occurred. Because HLA typing was unavailable for some donors at each locus, only the typed subset was used in association tests. Correlated functional status among segregating V segments might reflect linkage disequilibrium, but an unknown experimental factor could not be ruled out. A further reported finding was that TCR beta sequences accurately predicted the HLA-A and HLA-B alleles for most subjects in the first cohort.

The library was built by means of the immunoSEQ multiplex PCR assay. The multiplex PCR relied on a mix of 60 forward primers for TCR Vbeta segments and 13 reverse primers for TCR Jbeta segments. A multiplex PCR assay on genomic DNA amplified the CDR3 region of rearranged TCR beta genes. The amplified TCR beta libraries were sequenced on the Illumina HiSeq System as 87-base-pair reads. The paper's data handling went like this. In a later analysis, tens of millions of unique TCR beta chains were counted across the 500 to 850 repertoires, and roughly 11 million of these chains were shared by at least two donors. Raw reads were error-corrected and collapsed into unique sequences with a nearest-neighbor algorithm that merged closely related sequences to remove PCR and sequencing errors. To assign V, D and J gene segments, CDR3 sequences were aligned to IMGT reference sequences. For a sequence to be retained, a match of at least six nucleotides to both a V gene segment and a J gene segment was required. Rearrangements were classified as productive when the CDR3 lacked stop codons and remained in frame with V and J, and all other rearrangements were classified as non-productive. Following IMGT convention, CDR3 was defined as the stretch from the second conserved V-encoded cysteine to the conserved J-encoded phenylalanine. Sequences without an unambiguous match to a single V gene segment were excluded from the earlier analysis of approximately 600 of the donors. In an earlier analysis of 450 to 750 of the donors, a V segment was called functional when productive rearrangements were above 56.7%, and segregating when the standard deviation between donors exceeded 5%. To diagnose cytomegalovirus status from the catalog of TCR beta chain sequences, a statistical classification framework was built. V and J gene assignment, in a later analysis, came from comparing TCR nucleotide sequences with IMGT/GENE-DB human TR gene sequences. Using the TCRdist pipeline, a later analysis assigned CDR3 sequences along with most-parsimonious VDJ recombination scenarios. In a later analysis, each TCR beta chain was defined by its CDR3 amino acid sequence together with its V-gene family, and reads lacking a unique V-gene family were excluded. A later analysis removed roughly 590 highly shared, low-generation-probability nucleotide sequences to deal with suspected cross-contamination and a sequencing artifact. In a later analysis, a clonal expansion index was calculated for each public chain from normalized within-repertoire ranks of inferred template counts. In a later analysis, generation probabilities were computed using a VDJ recombination model fitted to out-of-frame rearrangements, and the results were checked against IGoR. In a later analysis, hypergeometric tests were used to score TCR-TCR, TCR-HLA and TCR-CMV co-occurrence, with a repertoire-size bias correction applied to TCR pairs. A later analysis estimated false discovery rates by permuting HLA or CMV assignments 20 times. A later analysis grouped co-occurring TCRs with DBSCAN, adding TCRdist sequence similarity when clustering within HLA-allele-positive subsets. For co-occurrence clustering, repertoires with fewer than 30,000 or more than 120,000 public chains were excluded, along with five repertoires with anomalous nucleotide sharing. TCRdb holds this immuneACCESS table with in-frame rearrangements only. Some clones are missing; in checked studies, unresolved V genes explain under half, and the rest has no known cause. That table supplies the V and J calls and clone size; D and trimming were determined from the DNA. This sample has approximately 150,000 clones in its table, and more than 65% of those were observed once. Of the sample, 1.6% is held by the ten largest clones.

As for this clone: Its antigen is currently not known. Within one base of it there is no much larger clone, and no base qualities were kept.

This receptor was taken from a woman in her thirties in good health and CMV-seronegative. In this chain, TRBV7-8 is recombined with TRBJ1-2, and TRBD1 aligns with 7 junction nucleotides. Sequenced input: PBMCs. In nucleotide form, the sequence is TGTGCCAGCAGCTTAGTATCGGCGGGACACAGGGGCTATGGCTACACCTTC. Translated, it gives CASSLVSAGHRGYGYTF.